This T cell receptor (beta chain) derives from a study of identical twins. V was trimmed by 4 bases and J by 9 bases, leaving 9 bases between them. This CDR3 comprises 12 residues. In germline, CDR1 is LGHDT, CDR2 YNNKEL (reference sequence). Study results and caveats: Model-predicted out-of-frame TCR alpha sharing fell below observed values in monozygotic twins. Cord blood beta clonotypes present at high abundance carried fewer insertions; no such pattern appeared in memory repertoires.

This clonotype has at least ten counts. Its specificity is unknown. Each CDR3 protein is one row after TCRdb ran MiXCR on the 5' RACE reads. The sample yields approximately 680,000 distinct CDR3 sequences, under 8.5% seen once. In addition, the sample was reused for a study of yellow fever vaccine responses in identical twins.

The sequencing input was PBMCs. This receptor was taken from a woman aged 18-29 years in good health. The rearrangement uses TRBV3-1 and TRBJ2-2; possibly TRBD2 for D (6 bases). CDR3 coding DNA: TGTGCCAGCAGCCCGGGACTCAGGGAGCTGTTTTTT. Its protein is CASSPGLRELFF.